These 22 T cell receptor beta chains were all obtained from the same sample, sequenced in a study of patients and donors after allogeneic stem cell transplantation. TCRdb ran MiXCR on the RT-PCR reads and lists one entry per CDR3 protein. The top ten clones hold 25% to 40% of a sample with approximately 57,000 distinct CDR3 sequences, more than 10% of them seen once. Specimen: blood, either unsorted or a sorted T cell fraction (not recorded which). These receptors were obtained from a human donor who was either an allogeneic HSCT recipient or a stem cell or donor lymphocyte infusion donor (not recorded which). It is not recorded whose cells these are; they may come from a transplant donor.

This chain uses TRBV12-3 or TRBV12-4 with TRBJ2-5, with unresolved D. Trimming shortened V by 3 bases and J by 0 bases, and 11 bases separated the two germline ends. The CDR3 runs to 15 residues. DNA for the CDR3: TGTGCCAGCAGTTTTTGGGTGGGGAACCAAGAGACCCAGTACTTC. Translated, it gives CASSFWVGNQETQYF.

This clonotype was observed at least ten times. The CDR3 spells CASSHGTMNTEAFF. The CDR3 bases are TGTGCCAGCAGTCACGGGACAATGAACACTGAAGCTTTCTTT. The genes are TRBV27 and TRBJ1-1, with D possibly matching TRBD1 (6 bases). Germline CDR1 MNHEY, CDR2 SMNVEV (reference sequence). The CDR3 loop spans 14 amino acids. The V gene lost 5 bases and the J gene lost 0 bases, with 10 bases spanning the gap.

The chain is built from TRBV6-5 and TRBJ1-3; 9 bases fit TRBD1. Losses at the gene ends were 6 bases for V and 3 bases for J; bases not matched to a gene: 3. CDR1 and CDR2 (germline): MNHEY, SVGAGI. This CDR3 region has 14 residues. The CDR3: CASRRQGGGNTIYF. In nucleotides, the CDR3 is TGTGCCAGCAGACGACAGGGGGGTGGAAACACCATATATTTT.

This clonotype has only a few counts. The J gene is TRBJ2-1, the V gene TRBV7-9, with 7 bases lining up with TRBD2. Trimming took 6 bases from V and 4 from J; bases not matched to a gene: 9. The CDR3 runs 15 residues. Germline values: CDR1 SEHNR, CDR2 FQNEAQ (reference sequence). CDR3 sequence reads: CASSSGLVVYNEQFF. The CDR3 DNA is TGTGCCAGCAGTAGCGGACTAGTAGTATACAATGAGCAGTTCTTC.

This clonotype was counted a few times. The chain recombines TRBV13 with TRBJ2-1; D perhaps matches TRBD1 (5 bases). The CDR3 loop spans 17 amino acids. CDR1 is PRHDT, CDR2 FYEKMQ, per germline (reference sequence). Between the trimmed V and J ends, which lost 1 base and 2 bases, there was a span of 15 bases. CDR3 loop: CASSLVPETVTYNEQFF. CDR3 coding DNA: TGTGCCAGCAGCTTAGTCCCAGAGACAGTCACCTACAATGAGCAGTTCTTC.

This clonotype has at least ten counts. CDR3 bases: TGTGCCAGCAGTTTATCAGGGGGCTATGGCTACACCTTC. Amino acids: CASSLSGGYGYTF. V usage is TRBV27 and J usage is TRBJ1-2, with D perhaps TRBD1 (6 bases). Germline V gene lookup returns CDR1 MNHEY and CDR2 SMNVEV (reference sequence). V was clipped by 0 bases and J by 4 bases, with 6 bases between them. The CDR3 runs to 13 residues.

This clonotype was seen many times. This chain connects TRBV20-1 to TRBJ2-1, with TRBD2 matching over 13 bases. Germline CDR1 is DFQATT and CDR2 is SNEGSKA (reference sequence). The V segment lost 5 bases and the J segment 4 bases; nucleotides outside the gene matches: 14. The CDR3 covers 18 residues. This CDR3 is CSAGRTSGRAARYNEQFF. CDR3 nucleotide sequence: TGCAGTGCTGGGAGGACTAGCGGGAGAGCTGCGAGGTACAATGAGCAGTTCTTC.

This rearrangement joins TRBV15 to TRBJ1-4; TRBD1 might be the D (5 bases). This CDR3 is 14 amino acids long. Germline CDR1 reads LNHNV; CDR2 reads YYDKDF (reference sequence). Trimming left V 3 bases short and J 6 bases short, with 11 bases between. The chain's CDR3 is CATSRPGRDEKLFF. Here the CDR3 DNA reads TGTGCCACCAGCAGGCCAGGGCGGGATGAAAAACTGTTTTTT. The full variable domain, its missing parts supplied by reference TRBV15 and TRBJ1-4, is DAMVIQNPRYQVTQFGKPVTLSCSQTLNHNVMYWYQQKSSQAPKLLFHYYDKDFNNEADTPDNFQSRRPNTSFCFLDIRSPGLGDTAMYLCATSRPGRDEKLFFGSGTQLSVL.

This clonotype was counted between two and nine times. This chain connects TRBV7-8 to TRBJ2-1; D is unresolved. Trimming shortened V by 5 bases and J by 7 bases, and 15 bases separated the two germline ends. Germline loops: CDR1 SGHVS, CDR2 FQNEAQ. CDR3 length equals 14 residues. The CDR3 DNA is TGTGCCAGCAGCCAAGAGTGGAACTTTAATGAGCAGTTCTTC. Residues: CASSQEWNFNEQFF. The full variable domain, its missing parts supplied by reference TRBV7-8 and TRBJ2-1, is GAGVSQSPRYKVAKRGQDVALRCDPISGHVSLFWYQQALGQGPEFLTYFQNEAQLDKSGLPSDRFFAERPEGSVSTLKIQRTQQEDSAVYLCASSQEWNFNEQFFGPGTRLTVL.

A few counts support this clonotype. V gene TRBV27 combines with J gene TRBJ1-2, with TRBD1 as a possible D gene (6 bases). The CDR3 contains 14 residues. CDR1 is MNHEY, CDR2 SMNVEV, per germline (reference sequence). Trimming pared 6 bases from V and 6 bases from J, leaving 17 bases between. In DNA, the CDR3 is TGTGCCAGCAGGGCTTTTTCGACAGGTGATGGCTACACCTTC. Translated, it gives CASRAFSTGDGYTF.

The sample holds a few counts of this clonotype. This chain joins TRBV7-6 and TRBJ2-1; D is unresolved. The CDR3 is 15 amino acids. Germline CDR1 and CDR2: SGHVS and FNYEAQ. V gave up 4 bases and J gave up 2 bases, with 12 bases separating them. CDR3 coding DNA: TGTGCCAGCAGCTCACAGCCTTTTACCTACAATGAGCAGTTCTTC. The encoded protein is CASSSQPFTYNEQFF.

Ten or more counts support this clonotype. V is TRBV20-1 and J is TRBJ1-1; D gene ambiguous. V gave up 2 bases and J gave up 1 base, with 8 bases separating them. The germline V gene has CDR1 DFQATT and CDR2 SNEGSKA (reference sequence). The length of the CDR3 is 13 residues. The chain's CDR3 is CSARPSGNTEAFF. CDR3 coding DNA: TGCAGTGCTAGACCGTCGGGGAACACTGAAGCTTTCTTT.

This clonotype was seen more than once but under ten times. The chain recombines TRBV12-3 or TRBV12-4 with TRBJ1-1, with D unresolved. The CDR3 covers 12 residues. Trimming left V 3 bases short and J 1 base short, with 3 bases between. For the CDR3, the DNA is TGTGCCAGCAGTTTGCAGAACACTGAAGCTTTCTTT. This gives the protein CASSLQNTEAFF.

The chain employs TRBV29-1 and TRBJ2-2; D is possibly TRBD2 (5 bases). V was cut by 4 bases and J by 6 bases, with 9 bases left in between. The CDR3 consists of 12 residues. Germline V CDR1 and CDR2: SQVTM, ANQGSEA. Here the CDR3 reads CSVVTGSGELFF. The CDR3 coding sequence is TGCAGCGTTGTCACGGGGTCCGGGGAGCTGTTTTTT.

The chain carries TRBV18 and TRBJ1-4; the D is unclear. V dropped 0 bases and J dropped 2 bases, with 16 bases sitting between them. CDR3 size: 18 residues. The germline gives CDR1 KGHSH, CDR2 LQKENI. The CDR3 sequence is CASSPPDPQRETNEKLFF. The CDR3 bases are TGTGCCAGCTCACCACCGGATCCACAAAGGGAGACTAATGAAAAACTGTTTTTT.

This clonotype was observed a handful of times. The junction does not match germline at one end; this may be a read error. The CDR3 DNA reads as TGTGCTAGCAGCTTGAGACTAGCCTACGAGCAGTACTTC. Translating gives CASSLRLAYEQYF. The chain recombines TRBV7-7 with TRBJ2-7; a possible D gene is TRBD2 (6 bases). This CDR3 comprises 13 residues. The germline CDR1 and CDR2 sequences are SSHAT and FNYEAQ (reference sequence).

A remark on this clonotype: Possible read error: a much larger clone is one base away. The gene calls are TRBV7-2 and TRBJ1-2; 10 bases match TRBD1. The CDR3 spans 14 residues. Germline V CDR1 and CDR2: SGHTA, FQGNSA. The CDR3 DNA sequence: TGTGCCGGCAGCTTAGCGGACAGGGGGTATGGCTACACCTTC. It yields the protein CAGSLADRGYGYTF.

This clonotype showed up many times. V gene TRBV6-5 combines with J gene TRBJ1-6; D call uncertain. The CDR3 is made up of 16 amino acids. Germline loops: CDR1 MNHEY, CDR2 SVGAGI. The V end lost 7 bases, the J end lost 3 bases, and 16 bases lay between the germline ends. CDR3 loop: CASMSGRKFYNSPLHF. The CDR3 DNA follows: TGTGCCAGCATGAGTGGAAGAAAATTCTATAATTCACCCCTCCACTTT.

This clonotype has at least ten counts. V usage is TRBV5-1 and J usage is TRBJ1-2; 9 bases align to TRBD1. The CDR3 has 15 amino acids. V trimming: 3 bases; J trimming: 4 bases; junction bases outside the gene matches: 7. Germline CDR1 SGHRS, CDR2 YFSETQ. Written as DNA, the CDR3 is TGCGCCAGCAGCTGGGGGACAGGGAGCGGCTATGGCTACACCTTC. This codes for CASSWGTGSGYGYTF. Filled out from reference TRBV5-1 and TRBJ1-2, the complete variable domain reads KAGVTQTPRYLIKTRGQQVTLSCSPISGHRSVSWYQQTPGQGLQFLFEYFSETQRNKGNFPGRFSGRQFSNSRSEMNVSTLELGDSALYLCASSWGTGSGYGYTFGSGTRLTVV.

The DNA for the CDR3 is TGTGCCAGCAGGTTCCGGGACCAAGGGGGTACAGATACGCAGTATTTT. It is translated as CASRFRDQGGTDTQYF. The V and J genes are TRBV12-3 or TRBV12-4 and TRBJ2-3, with a weak D call TRBD1 (6 bases). Trimming cost V 6 bases and J 3 bases, with 19 bases left between them. The CDR3 contains 16 residues.

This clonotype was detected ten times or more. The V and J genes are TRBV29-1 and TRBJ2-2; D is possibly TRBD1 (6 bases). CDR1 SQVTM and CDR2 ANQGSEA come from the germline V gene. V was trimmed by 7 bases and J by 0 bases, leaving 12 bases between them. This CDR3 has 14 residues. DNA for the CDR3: TGCAGCGCATCGGACAGTCCGAACACCGGGGAGCTGTTTTTT. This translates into CSASDSPNTGELFF.

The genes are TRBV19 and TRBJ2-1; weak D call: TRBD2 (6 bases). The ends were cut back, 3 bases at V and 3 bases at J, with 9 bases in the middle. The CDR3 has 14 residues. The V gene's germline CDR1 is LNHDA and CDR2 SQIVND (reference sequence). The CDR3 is CASSIRGLYNEQFF. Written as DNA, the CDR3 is TGTGCCAGTAGTATTAGGGGACTCTACAATGAGCAGTTCTTC.